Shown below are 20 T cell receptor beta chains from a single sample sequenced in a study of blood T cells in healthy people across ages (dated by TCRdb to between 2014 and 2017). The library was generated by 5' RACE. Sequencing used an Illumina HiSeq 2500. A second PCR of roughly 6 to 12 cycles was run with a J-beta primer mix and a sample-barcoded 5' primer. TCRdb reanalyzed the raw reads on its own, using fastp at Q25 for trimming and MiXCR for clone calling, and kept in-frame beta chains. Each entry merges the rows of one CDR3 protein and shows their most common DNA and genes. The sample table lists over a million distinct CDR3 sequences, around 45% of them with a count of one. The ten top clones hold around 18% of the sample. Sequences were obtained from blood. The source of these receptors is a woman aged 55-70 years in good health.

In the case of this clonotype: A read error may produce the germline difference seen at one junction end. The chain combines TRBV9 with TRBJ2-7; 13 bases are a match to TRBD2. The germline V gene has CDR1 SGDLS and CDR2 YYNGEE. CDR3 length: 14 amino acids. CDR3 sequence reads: CASGVGLAGNEQYF. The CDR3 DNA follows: TGTGCCAGCGGCGTGGGACTAGCGGGAAACGAGCAGTACTTC.

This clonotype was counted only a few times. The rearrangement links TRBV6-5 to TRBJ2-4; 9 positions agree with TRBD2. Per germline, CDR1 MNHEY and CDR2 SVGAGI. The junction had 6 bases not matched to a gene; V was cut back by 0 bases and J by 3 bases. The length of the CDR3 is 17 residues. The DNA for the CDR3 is TGTGCCAGCAGTTACTCAATGGGCGGGAGGGGCAAAAACATTCAGTACTTC. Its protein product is CASSYSMGGRGKNIQYF.

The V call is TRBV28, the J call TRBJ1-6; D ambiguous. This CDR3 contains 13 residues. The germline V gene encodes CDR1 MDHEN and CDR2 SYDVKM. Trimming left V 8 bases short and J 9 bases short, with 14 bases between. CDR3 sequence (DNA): TGTGCCAGCCAAATGGGAGTACCTTCACCCCTCCACTTT. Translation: CASQMGVPSPLHF.

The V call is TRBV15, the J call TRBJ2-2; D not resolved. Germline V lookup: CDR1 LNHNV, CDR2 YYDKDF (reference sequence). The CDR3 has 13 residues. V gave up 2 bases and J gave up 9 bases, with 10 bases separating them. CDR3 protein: CATSRSKTWELFF. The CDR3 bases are TGTGCCACCAGCAGATCTAAAACGTGGGAGCTGTTTTTT.

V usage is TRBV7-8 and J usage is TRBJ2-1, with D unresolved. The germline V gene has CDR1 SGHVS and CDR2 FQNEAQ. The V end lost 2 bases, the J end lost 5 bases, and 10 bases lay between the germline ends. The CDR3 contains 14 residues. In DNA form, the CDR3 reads TGTGCCAGCAGCTTAACTTGGGGAAACAATGAGCAGTTCTTC. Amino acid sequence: CASSLTWGNNEQFF.

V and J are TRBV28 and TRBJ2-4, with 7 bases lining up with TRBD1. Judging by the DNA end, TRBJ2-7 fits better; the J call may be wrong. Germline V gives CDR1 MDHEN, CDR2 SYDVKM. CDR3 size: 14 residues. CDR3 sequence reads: CASRLDRAPYEQYF. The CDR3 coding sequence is TGTGCCAGCAGATTAGACAGGGCCCCCTACGAGCAGTACTTC.

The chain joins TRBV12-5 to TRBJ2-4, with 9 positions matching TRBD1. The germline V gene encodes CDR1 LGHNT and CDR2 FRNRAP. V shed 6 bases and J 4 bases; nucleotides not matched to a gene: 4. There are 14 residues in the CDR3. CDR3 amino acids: CASGSGTGKNIQYF. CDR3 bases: TGTGCTAGTGGCTCCGGGACAGGGAAAAACATTCAGTACTTC.

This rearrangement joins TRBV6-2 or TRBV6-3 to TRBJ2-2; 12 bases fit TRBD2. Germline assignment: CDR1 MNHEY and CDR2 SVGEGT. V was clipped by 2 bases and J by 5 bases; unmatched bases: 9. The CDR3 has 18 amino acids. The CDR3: CASSYRILGLAGTGELFF. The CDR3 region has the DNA TGTGCCAGCAGTTACCGCATCCTCGGACTAGCGGGAACCGGGGAGCTGTTTTTT.

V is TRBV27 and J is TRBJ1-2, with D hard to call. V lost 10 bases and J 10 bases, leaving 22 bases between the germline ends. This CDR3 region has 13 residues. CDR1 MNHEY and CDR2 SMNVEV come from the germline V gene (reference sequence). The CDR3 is CATRTRVGSDYTF. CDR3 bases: TGTGCCACCAGGACGCGGGTCGGAAGTGACTACACCTTC.

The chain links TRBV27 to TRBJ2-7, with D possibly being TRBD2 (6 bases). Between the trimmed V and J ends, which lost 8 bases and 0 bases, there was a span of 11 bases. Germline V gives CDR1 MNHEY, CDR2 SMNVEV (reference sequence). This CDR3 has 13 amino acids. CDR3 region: CASADGSSYEQYF. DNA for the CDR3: TGTGCCAGCGCGGACGGGAGCTCCTACGAGCAGTACTTC.

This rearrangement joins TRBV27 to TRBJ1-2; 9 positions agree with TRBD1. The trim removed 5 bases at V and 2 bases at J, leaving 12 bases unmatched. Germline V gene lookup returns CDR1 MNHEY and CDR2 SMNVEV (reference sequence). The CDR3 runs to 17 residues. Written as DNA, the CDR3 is TGTGCCAGCAGTCAACTCGTTACAGGGGGCTTAAACTATGGCTACACCTTC. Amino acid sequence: CASSQLVTGGLNYGYTF.

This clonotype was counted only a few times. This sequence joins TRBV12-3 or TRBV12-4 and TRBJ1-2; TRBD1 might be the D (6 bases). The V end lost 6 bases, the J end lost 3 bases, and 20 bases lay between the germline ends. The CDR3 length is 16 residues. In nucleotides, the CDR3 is TGTGCCAGCAGCCTAGGCCCGGCAGGGGAGTACTATGGCTACACCTTC. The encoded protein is CASSLGPAGEYYGYTF.

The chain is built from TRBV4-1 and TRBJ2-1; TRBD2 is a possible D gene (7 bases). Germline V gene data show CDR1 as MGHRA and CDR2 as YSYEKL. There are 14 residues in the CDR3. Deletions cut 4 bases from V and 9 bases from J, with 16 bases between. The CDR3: CASSPGGRGSEQFF. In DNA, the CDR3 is TGCGCCAGCAGCCCGGGGGGCAGGGGCAGTGAGCAGTTCTTC.

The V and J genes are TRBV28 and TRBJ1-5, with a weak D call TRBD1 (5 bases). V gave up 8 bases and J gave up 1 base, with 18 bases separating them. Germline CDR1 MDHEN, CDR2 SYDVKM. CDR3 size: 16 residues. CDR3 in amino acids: CASYPTLGESNQPQHF. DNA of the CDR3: TGTGCCAGCTATCCCACTTTAGGGGAAAGCAATCAGCCCCAGCATTTT.

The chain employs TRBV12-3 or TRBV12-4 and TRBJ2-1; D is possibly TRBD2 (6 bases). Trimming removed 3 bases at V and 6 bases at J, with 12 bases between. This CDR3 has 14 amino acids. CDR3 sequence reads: CASSFGLSPNEQFF. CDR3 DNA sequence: TGTGCCAGCAGTTTTGGACTATCCCCCAATGAGCAGTTCTTC.

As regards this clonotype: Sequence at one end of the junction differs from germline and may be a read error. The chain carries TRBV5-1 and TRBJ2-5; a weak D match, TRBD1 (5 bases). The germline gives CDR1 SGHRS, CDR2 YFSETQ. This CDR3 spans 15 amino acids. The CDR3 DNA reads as TGCGCCAGCAGCCCAGGGTCATTAACGCAAGAGATCCAGTACTTC. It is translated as CASSPGSLTQEIQYF.

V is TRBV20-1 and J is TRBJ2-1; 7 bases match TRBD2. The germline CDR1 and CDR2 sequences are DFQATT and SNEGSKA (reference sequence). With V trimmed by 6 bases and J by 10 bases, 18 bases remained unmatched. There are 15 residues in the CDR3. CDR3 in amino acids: CSARPPGLPMGEQFF. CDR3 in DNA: TGCAGTGCCAGACCTCCGGGACTACCGATGGGGGAGCAGTTCTTC.

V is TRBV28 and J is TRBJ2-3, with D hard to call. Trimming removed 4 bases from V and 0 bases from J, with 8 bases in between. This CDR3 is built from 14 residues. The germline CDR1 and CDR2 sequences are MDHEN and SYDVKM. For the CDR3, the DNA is TGTGCCAGCAGTTCTCCACATAGCACAGATACGCAGTATTTT. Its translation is CASSSPHSTDTQYF.

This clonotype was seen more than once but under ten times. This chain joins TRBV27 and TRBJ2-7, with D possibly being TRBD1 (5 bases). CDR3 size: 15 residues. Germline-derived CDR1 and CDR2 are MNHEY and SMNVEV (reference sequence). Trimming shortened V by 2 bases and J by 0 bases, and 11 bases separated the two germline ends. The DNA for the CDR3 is TGTGCCAGCAGTTTAAGGGGCCACAACTCCTACGAGCAGTACTTC. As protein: CASSLRGHNSYEQYF.

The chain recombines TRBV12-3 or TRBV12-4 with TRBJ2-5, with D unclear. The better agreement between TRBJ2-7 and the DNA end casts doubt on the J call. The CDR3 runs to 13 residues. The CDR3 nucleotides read TGTGCCAGCAGGTCGGGCAGCAAGCGCGAGCAGTACTTC. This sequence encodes CASRSGSKREQYF.